This TCR beta chain came from a study of Ad26.COV2.S vaccination and SARS-CoV-2 variants. The wider study: Doses of Ad26.COV2.S were injected into muscle once or twice, 56 days apart.

As to treatment: approximately 18 received Ad26.COV2.S at low or high dose, single or two shots; several received placebo; per-sample allocation not given. Sampling took place 63 days after the first vaccine or placebo injection. In the vaccine, an Ad26 vector expressed the SARS-CoV-2 spike of the Wuhan strain. In the case of this clone: The antigen is undetermined.

Germline lookup yields CDR1 SGHTS and CDR2 YDEGEE. V gave up 4 bases and J gave up 7 bases; unmatched junction bases: 9. The CDR3 is made up of 15 amino acids. Profiling relied on immunoSEQ multiplex PCR, and the TCRdb table lists in-frame clones only, not all of them. Of about 330,000 clones in the sample, about 90% are singletons; the top ten hold about 5.4%. Regarding the study as a whole: The authors reported substantial breadth in spike-specific CD8+ and CD4+ T cell responses after vaccination. There was a possibility that the TCR breadth and depth analyses underestimated total T cell responses.

The specimen comprised peripheral blood, sampled in a trial of Ad26.COV2.S vaccine versus placebo. This chain joins TRBV5-8 and TRBJ1-4; 8 bases match TRBD1. The sequence derives from a person between 18 and 59 years old who received the Ad26.COV2.S COVID-19 vaccine or a placebo. CDR3 DNA sequence: TGTGCCAGCAGCCGAGGACAGGGCCAGGGTGAAAAACTGTTTTTT. Amino acid sequence: CASSRGQGQGEKLFF.